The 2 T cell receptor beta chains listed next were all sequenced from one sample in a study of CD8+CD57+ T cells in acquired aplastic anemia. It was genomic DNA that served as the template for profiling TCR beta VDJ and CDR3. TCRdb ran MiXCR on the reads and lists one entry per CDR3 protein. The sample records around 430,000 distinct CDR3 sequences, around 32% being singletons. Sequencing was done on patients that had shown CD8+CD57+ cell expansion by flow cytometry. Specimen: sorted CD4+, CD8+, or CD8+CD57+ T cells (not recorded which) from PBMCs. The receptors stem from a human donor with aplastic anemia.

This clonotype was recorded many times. CDR3 region: CSARVLGGPNYGYTF. The DNA of the CDR3 is TGCAGTGCTAGAGTTTTGGGGGGGCCCAACTATGGCTACACCTTC. The J gene is TRBJ1-2, the V gene TRBV20-1; D might be TRBD1 (6 bases). Per the germline V gene, CDR1 is DFQATT and CDR2 is SNEGSKA (reference sequence). CDR3 length: 15 amino acids. With 1 base removed from V and 2 bases from J, the gap between germline ends came to 14 bases.

The CDR3: CASSVDRQNQETQYF. The CDR3 DNA follows: TGTGCCAGCAGCGTAGATCGACAGAACCAAGAGACCCAGTACTTC. J is TRBJ2-5 and V is TRBV9, with D possibly matching TRBD1 (5 bases). CDR1 is SGDLS, CDR2 YYNGEE, per germline. Deletions cut 0 bases from V and 0 bases from J, with 9 bases between. The CDR3 is 15 residues long. Full variable domain (outside the CDR3, taken from reference TRBV9 and TRBJ2-5): DSGVTQTPKHLITATGQRVTLRCSPRSGDLSVYWYQQSLDQGLQFLIQYYNGEERAKGNILERFSAQQFPDLHSELNLSSLELGDSALYFCASSVDRQNQETQYFGPGTRLLVL.